This T cell receptor beta chain is drawn from a study of metastatic and nonmetastatic thyroid tumors. The germline V gene encodes CDR1 MNHEY and CDR2 SVGEGT. This CDR3 has 11 residues. V lost 6 bases and J lost 9, with 11 bases in between. Original handling: Across clinicopathological groups, CDR3 differences served as the basis for building a distant-metastasis classifier for papillary thyroid cancer. TCRdb re-clonotyped the PCR reads through MiXCR. The V and J calls follow TCRdb's processing rather than the paper's. The sample has approximately 60,000 clones; 30% are singletons. All patients were untreated before thyroid surgery.

This receptor was obtained from a female donor with papillary thyroid cancer or a benign thyroid nodule (not recorded which). Some clones in this sample may be carry-over from other donors' samples. This chain connects TRBV6-2 or TRBV6-3 to TRBJ1-1; D gene unclear. Sequencing was done on a sample of blood. CDR3 nucleotide sequence: TGTGCCAGCAGGGGTAGGGATAAAGCTTTCTTT. Encoded protein: CASRGRDKAFF.